The present entry profiles one T cell receptor (beta chain) with its context. Its specificity is not known. The record originates from a study of CD8 T cells in ankylosing spondylitis. Study observations and caveats: Seemingly distinctive of ankylosing spondylitis blood was a TCR beta motif formed by eight highly homologous variants.

The J segment lost 0 bases and the V segment lost 5 bases, leaving 5 bases of the junction unmatched. In germline, CDR1 is LNHDA, CDR2 SQIVND (reference sequence). This CDR3 comprises 17 residues. Quantitative 5'-RACE with molecular barcodes was used to make the TCR beta libraries. TCRdb called the 5' RACE reads again in MiXCR, with one record for every CDR3 protein. The sample records over 700,000 distinct CDR3 sequences, around a fifth being singletons. This TCR was recovered from a male donor with ankylosing spondylitis. The chain uses TRBV19 and TRBJ2-7; TRBD2 matches at 15 bases. The sequenced material came from blood, either unsorted or a sorted T cell fraction (not recorded which). The CDR3 sequence: CASSSGLAGGLSYEQYF. For the CDR3, the DNA is TGTGCCAGTAGTTCAGGACTAGCGGGAGGGCTCTCCTACGAGCAGTACTTC.